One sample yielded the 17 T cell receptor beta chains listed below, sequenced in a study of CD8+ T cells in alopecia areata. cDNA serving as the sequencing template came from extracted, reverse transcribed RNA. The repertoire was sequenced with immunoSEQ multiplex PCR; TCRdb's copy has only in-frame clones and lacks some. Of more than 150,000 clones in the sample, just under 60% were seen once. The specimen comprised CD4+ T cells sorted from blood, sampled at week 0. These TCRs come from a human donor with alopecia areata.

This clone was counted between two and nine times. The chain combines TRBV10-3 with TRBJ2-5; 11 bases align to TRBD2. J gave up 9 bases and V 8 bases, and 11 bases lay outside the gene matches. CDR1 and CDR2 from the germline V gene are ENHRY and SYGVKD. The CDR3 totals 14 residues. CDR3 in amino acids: CAISLAGGQGAQYF. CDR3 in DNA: TGTGCCATCTCTCTAGCGGGGGGCCAGGGGGCCCAGTACTTC.

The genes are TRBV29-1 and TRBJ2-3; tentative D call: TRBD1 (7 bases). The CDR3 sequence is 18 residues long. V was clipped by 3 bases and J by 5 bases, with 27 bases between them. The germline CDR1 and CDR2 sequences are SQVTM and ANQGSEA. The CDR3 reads CSVDPLGQAGLEVDTQYF. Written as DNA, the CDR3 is TGCAGCGTTGACCCCCTCGGACAGGCGGGACTTGAGGTAGATACGCAGTATTTT.

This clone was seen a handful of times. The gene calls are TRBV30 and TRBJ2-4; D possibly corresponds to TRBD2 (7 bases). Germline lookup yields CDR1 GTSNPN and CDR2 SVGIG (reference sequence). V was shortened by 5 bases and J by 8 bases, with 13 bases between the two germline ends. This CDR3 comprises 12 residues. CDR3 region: CAWRGASDIQYF. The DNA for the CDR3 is TGTGCCTGGCGGGGGGCTAGTGACATTCAGTACTTC.

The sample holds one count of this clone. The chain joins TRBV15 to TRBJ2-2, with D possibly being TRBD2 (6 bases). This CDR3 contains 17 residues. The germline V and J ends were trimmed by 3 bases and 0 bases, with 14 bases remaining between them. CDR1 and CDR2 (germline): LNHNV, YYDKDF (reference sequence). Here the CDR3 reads CATSRGSGTANTGELFF. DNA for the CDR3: TGTGCCACCAGCAGGGGGTCCGGGACTGCGAACACCGGGGAGCTGTTTTTT.

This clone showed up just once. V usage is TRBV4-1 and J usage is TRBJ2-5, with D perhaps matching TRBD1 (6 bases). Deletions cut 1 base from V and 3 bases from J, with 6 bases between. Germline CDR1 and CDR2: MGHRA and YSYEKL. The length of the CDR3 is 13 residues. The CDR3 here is CASSQGTEETQYF. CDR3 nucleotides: TGCGCCAGCAGCCAAGGGACAGAAGAGACCCAGTACTTC.

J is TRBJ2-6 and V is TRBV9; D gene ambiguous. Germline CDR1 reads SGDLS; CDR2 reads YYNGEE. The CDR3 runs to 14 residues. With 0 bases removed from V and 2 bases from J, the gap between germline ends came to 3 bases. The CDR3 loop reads CASSVEPGANVLTF. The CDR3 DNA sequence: TGTGCCAGCAGCGTAGAACCTGGGGCCAACGTCCTGACTTTC.

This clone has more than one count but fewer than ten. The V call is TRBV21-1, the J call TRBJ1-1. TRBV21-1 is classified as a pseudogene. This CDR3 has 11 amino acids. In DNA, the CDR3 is TGTGCCAGCAGCAAGGGGACTGAAGCTTTCTTT. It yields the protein CASSKGTEAFF.

The CDR3 DNA reads TGTGCCAGCAGTGAATTCGGCGGGGGGGCCGCAGATACGCAGTATTTT. As protein: CASSEFGGGAADTQYF. The chain joins TRBV25-1 to TRBJ2-3; 9 bases are shared with TRBD2. This CDR3 comprises 16 residues. The ends lost 1 base at V and 4 bases at J; junction bases unmatched: 6. Germline loops: CDR1 MGHDK, CDR2 SYGVNS.

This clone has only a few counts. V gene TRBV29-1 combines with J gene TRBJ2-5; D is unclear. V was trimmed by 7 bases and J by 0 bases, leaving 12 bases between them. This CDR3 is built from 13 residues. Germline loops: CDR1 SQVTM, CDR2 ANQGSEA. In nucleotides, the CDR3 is TGCAGCGCCGAGTTCCCCCACCAAGAGACCCAGTACTTC. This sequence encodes CSAEFPHQETQYF.

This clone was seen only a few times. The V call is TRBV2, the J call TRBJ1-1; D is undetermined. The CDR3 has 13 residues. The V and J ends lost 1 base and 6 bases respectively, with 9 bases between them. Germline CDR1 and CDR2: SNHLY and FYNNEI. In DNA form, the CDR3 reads TGTGCCAGCAGTGAAGTCGTGGGCCCTGAAGCTTTCTTT. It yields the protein CASSEVVGPEAFF.

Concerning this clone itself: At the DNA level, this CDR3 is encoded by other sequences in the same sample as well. CDR3 in DNA: TGTGCCAGCAGCTTCCCGGGGGCACTACAAGAGACCCAGTACTTC. This codes for CASSFPGALQETQYF. The rearrangement links TRBV7-2 to TRBJ2-5, with D perhaps assigned TRBD1 or TRBD2 (6 bases each). V was trimmed by 3 bases and J by 2 bases, leaving 13 bases between them. Germline CDR1 is SGHTA and CDR2 is FQGNSA. The CDR3 sequence is 15 residues long.

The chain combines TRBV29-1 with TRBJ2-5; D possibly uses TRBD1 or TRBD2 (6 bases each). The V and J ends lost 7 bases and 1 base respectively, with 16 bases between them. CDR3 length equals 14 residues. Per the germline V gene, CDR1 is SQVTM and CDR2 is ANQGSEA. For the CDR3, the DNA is TGCAGCGGGAAAGGAGGGGGGTTCCAAGAGACCCAGTACTTC. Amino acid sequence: CSGKGGGFQETQYF.

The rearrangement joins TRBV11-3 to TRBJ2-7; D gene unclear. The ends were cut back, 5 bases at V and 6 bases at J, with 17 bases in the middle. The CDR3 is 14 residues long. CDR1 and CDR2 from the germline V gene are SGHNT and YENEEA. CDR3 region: CASSHRRVASEQYF. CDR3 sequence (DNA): TGTGCCAGCAGCCATAGGAGAGTAGCCTCCGAGCAGTACTTC.

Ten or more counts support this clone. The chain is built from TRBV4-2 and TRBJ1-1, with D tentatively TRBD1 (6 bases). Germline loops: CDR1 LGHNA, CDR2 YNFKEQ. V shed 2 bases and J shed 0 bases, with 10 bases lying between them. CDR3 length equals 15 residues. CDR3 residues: CASSQPGHMNTEAFF. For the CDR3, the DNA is TGTGCCAGCAGCCAACCGGGACATATGAACACTGAAGCTTTCTTT.

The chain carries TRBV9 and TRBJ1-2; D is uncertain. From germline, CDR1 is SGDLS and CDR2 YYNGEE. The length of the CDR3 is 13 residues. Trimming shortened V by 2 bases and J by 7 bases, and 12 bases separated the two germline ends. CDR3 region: CASSVEKTTGYTF. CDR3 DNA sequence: TGTGCCAGCAGCGTCGAGAAGACAACTGGCTACACCTTC.

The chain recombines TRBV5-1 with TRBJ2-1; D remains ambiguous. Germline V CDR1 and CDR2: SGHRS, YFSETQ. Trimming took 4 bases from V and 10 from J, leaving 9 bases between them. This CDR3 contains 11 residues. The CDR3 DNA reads TGCGCCAGCAGCATTAGACAAGAGCAGTTCTTC. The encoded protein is CASSIRQEQFF.

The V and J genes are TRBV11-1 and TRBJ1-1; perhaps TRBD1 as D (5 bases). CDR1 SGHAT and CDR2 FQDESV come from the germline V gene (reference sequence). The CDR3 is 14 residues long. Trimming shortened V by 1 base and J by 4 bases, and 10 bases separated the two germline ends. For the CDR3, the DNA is TGTGCCAGCAGCTTAGAGGGGTCTGTCACTGAAGCTTTCTTT. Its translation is CASSLEGSVTEAFF.